Below, 25 T cell receptor beta chains from the same sample are listed, as sequenced in a study of T cell responses to AZD1222 COVID-19 vaccine. Measured with immunoSEQ multiplex PCR; TCRdb has only the in-frame clones, and not every one. The sample consists of 150,000 to 200,000 clones, roughly 93% of them appearing once. The sample in question was peripheral blood, obtained on day 0 of AZD1222 vaccination. These receptors all come from an adult in good health.

The J gene is TRBJ2-1, the V gene TRBV3-1 (or the pseudogene TRBV3-2), with D unclear. The CDR3 loop spans 17 amino acids. Trimming took 4 bases from V and 5 from J, leaving 21 bases between them. Looked up from germline, CDR1 is LGHDT and CDR2 is YNNKEL (reference sequence). The CDR3 loop is CASSPRCPISSDNEQFF. The CDR3 DNA is TGTGCCAGCAGCCCACGGTGTCCCATTTCTTCCGACAATGAGCAGTTCTTC.

The chain joins TRBV7-8 to TRBJ2-7; D remains ambiguous. V was shortened by 8 bases and J by 0 bases, with 17 bases between the two germline ends. Germline V gene sequence: CDR1 SGHVS, CDR2 FQNEAQ. This CDR3 contains 15 residues. CDR3 amino acids: CASLVRPGYSYEQYF. CDR3 in DNA: TGTGCCAGCCTCGTTCGCCCGGGCTACTCCTACGAGCAGTACTTC.

The V gene is TRBV4-1, the J gene TRBJ1-2, with unresolved D. Germline CDR1 reads MGHRA; CDR2 reads YSYEKL. The CDR3 loop spans 13 amino acids. V was clipped by 1 base and J by 0 bases, with 3 bases between them. CDR3 sequence reads: CASSQAPNYGYTF. The CDR3 nucleotides read TGCGCCAGCAGCCAAGCGCCTAACTATGGCTACACCTTC.

This sequence joins TRBV6-5 and TRBJ2-5; no clear D. Trimming left V 5 bases short and J 4 bases short, with 8 bases between. Germline assignment: CDR1 MNHEY and CDR2 SVGAGI. CDR3 length: 12 residues. CDR3 nucleotide sequence: TGTGCCAGCAGTCTCACCCCAGAGACCCAGTACTTC. This encodes CASSLTPETQYF.

The genes are TRBV4-2 and TRBJ1-3; the D gene is possibly TRBD1 (5 bases). The germline V gene encodes CDR1 LGHNA and CDR2 YNFKEQ. The CDR3 is 15 residues long. V dropped 2 bases and J dropped 0 bases, with 8 bases sitting between them. CDR3 region: CASSQLGGSGNTIYF. The CDR3 DNA follows: TGTGCCAGCAGCCAACTGGGGGGCTCTGGAAACACCATATATTTT.

V usage is TRBV18 and J usage is TRBJ2-3; TRBD1 agrees at 10 bases. The CDR3 totals 15 residues. CDR1 is KGHSH and CDR2 is LQKENI in the germline V gene. With V trimmed by 5 bases and J by 3 bases, 5 bases remained unmatched. The CDR3 protein is CASSAGQGRTDTQYF. Here the CDR3 DNA reads TGTGCCAGCTCAGCGGGACAGGGGAGGACAGATACGCAGTATTTT.

This rearrangement joins TRBV7-9 to TRBJ2-1, with D maybe TRBD1 (7 bases). The CDR3 has 15 amino acids. V was clipped by 5 bases and J by 4 bases, with 15 bases between them. Germline CDR1 SEHNR, CDR2 FQNEAQ (reference sequence). The CDR3 reads CASSTAGQLYNEQFF. CDR3 nucleotides: TGTGCCAGCAGCACCGCGGGACAGTTGTACAATGAGCAGTTCTTC. The whole variable domain, remainder taken from reference TRBV7-9 and TRBJ2-1, is DTGVSQNPRHKITKRGQNVTFRCDPISEHNRLYWYRQTLGQGPEFLTYFQNEAQLEKSRLLSDRFSAERPKGSFSTLEIQRTEQGDSAMYLCASSTAGQLYNEQFFGPGTRLTVL.

The chain has TRBV3-1 (or the pseudogene TRBV3-2) and TRBJ1-6, with unresolved D. The V gene lost 3 bases and the J gene lost 2 bases, with 11 bases spanning the gap. CDR3 length: 16 amino acids. The germline V gene encodes CDR1 LGHDT and CDR2 YNNKEL (reference sequence). This CDR3 is CASSQHVSPYNSPLHF. The CDR3 DNA is TGTGCCAGCAGCCAGCACGTATCACCCTATAATTCACCCCTCCACTTT.

The V gene is TRBV7-2, the J gene TRBJ2-7; no firm D call. The CDR3 has 14 amino acids. Deletions cut 1 base from V and 3 bases from J, with 10 bases between. Germline CDR1 reads SGHTA; CDR2 reads FQGNSA. The CDR3 DNA follows: TGTGCCAGCAGCTTAGGGCAGAAATACTACGAGCAGTACTTC. Translated, it gives CASSLGQKYYEQYF. The full variable domain, completed using reference TRBV7-2 and TRBJ2-7, is GAGVSQSPSNKVTEKGKDVELRCDPISGHTALYWYRQSLGQGLEFLIYFQGNSAPDKSGLPSDRFSAERTGGSVSTLTIQRTQQEDSAVYLCASSLGQKYYEQYFGPGTRLTVT.

The chain uses TRBV29-1 and TRBJ2-3, with D maybe TRBD2 (5 bases). V lost 4 bases, J lost 0 bases, and 5 bases lay in between. This CDR3 comprises 12 residues. Germline assignment: CDR1 SQVTM and CDR2 ANQGSEA. The CDR3 nucleotides are TGCAGCGTTGCGGGGAGCACAGATACGCAGTATTTT. Encoded protein: CSVAGSTDTQYF.

The chain recombines TRBV3-1 (or the pseudogene TRBV3-2) with TRBJ1-5; tentative D call: TRBD1 (5 bases). CDR3 length equals 13 residues. V dropped 4 bases and J dropped 5 bases, with 9 bases sitting between them. Germline V gene data show CDR1 as LGHDT and CDR2 as YNNKEL (reference sequence). The CDR3 reads CASSPGGHQPQHF. In nucleotides, the CDR3 is TGTGCCAGCAGCCCCGGGGGTCATCAGCCCCAGCATTTT.

The rearrangement uses TRBV27 and TRBJ2-7, with 8 bases aligning to TRBD2. Germline V gives CDR1 MNHEY, CDR2 SMNVEV (reference sequence). V shed 7 bases and J 3 bases; nucleotides not matched to a gene: 5. The CDR3 runs to 13 residues. CDR3 residues: CASKVGLGYEQYF. The CDR3 region has the DNA TGTGCCAGCAAAGTGGGACTAGGCTACGAGCAGTACTTC.

The chain carries TRBV29-1 and TRBJ1-5, with 11 bases aligning to TRBD1. V dropped 5 bases and J dropped 5; count of bases not matched to a gene: 11. Germline V CDR1 and CDR2: SQVTM, ANQGSEA. CDR3 length: 16 amino acids. CDR3 coding DNA: TGCAGCGTTCGGACAGGGGGCGAGGGAACGGATCAGCCCCAGCATTTT. This gives the protein CSVRTGGEGTDQPQHF.

The chain has TRBV11-2 and TRBJ2-7; 8 bases map to TRBD1. This CDR3 contains 15 residues. The V gene end was trimmed by 4 bases and the J gene end by 3 bases; junction bases not matched to a gene: 8. In germline, CDR1 is SGHAT, CDR2 FQNNGV. In nucleotides, the CDR3 is TGTGCCAGCAGCTACCGGACAGGGAACTTCTACGAGCAGTACTTC. Its protein is CASSYRTGNFYEQYF.

This chain connects TRBV12-3 or TRBV12-4 to TRBJ1-1; a weak D match, TRBD1 (6 bases). The CDR3 consists of 13 residues. V lost 10 bases to trimming and J lost 5 bases, with 17 bases between them. The CDR3 DNA follows: TGTGCCACTGCCCGCCTAGGGGGGACTGAAGCTTTCTTT. Translating it yields CATARLGGTEAFF.

The gene calls are TRBV27 and TRBJ2-3; D possibly uses TRBD1 or TRBD2 (5 bases each). V lost 3 bases and J 1 base, leaving 11 bases between the germline ends. Germline CDR1 is MNHEY and CDR2 is SMNVEV (reference sequence). The CDR3 is made up of 15 amino acids. CDR3 coding DNA: TGTGCCAGCAGTTTCGGGGCGTGGGGCACAGATACGCAGTATTTT. It is translated as CASSFGAWGTDTQYF.

The V and J genes are TRBV9 and TRBJ2-5; 7 bases agree with TRBD1. The CDR3 consists of 14 residues. From germline, CDR1 is SGDLS and CDR2 YYNGEE. Unmatched junction bases numbered 7, after V lost 3 bases and J lost 5 bases. In DNA form, the CDR3 reads TGTGCCAGCAGCGGTACAGGGGTGGGTGAGACCCAGTACTTC. Its protein product is CASSGTGVGETQYF.

The chain is built from TRBV7-9 and TRBJ1-3; perhaps TRBD1 as D (5 bases). Trimming took off 5 bases at V and 4 bases at J, with 12 bases between the two ends. The germline V gene has CDR1 SEHNR and CDR2 FQNEAQ (reference sequence). The CDR3 contains 14 residues. CDR3 region: CASSGRDGGNTIYF. CDR3 DNA: TGTGCCAGCAGCGGCAGGGACGGAGGAAACACCATATATTTT.

The chain carries TRBV7-9 and TRBJ2-7; TRBD1 agrees at 8 bases. CDR3 length: 15 amino acids. V trimming: 1 base; J trimming: 2 bases; junction bases outside the gene matches: 4. Germline V gene sequence: CDR1 SEHNR, CDR2 FQNEAQ (reference sequence). The CDR3 region is CASSLGTGIPYEQYF. Here the CDR3 DNA reads TGTGCCAGCAGCTTAGGGACAGGGATTCCCTACGAGCAGTACTTC. Looking up the rest from reference TRBV7-9 and TRBJ2-7 gives the full variable domain: DTGVSQNPRHKITKRGQNVTFRCDPISEHNRLYWYRQTLGQGPEFLTYFQNEAQLEKSRLLSDRFSAERPKGSFSTLEIQRTEQGDSAMYLCASSLGTGIPYEQYFGPGTRLTVT.

The chain combines TRBV9 with TRBJ1-3; D is uncertain. The CDR3 is 13 amino acids. Germline CDR1 reads SGDLS; CDR2 reads YYNGEE. Between the trimmed V and J ends, which lost 3 bases and 2 bases, there was a span of 6 bases. DNA for the CDR3: TGTGCCAGCAGCGCAGGACCTGGAAACACCATATATTTT. Amino acid sequence: CASSAGPGNTIYF.

The chain uses TRBV3-1 (or the pseudogene TRBV3-2) and TRBJ1-6; D is unclear. The CDR3 extends over 12 amino acids. V lost 5 bases to trimming and J lost 7 bases, with 6 bases between them. The germline gives CDR1 LGHDT, CDR2 YNNKEL (reference sequence). The CDR3 protein is CASSRINSPLHF. The CDR3 DNA reads as TGTGCCAGCAGCAGAATCAATTCACCCCTCCACTTT.

The chain has TRBV5-1 and TRBJ2-1; 7 bases are shared with TRBD2. The CDR3 spans 20 residues. Trimming cost V 1 base and J 0 bases; bases outside gene matches: 16. Germline V lookup: CDR1 SGHRS, CDR2 YFSETQ. CDR3 region: CASSLISPRGRASSYNEQFF. The CDR3 coding sequence is TGCGCCAGCAGCTTGATATCCCCTCGGGGGAGGGCCAGCTCCTACAATGAGCAGTTCTTC. The entire variable domain, with the rest obtained from reference TRBV5-1 and TRBJ2-1, is as follows: KAGVTQTPRYLIKTRGQQVTLSCSPISGHRSVSWYQQTPGQGLQFLFEYFSETQRNKGNFPGRFSGRQFSNSRSEMNVSTLELGDSALYLCASSLISPRGRASSYNEQFFGPGTRLTVL.

This sequence joins TRBV6-1 and TRBJ1-2, with 8 bases that match TRBD1. The CDR3 contains 13 residues. Per the germline V gene, CDR1 is MNHNS and CDR2 is SASEGT. V lost 3 bases to trimming and J lost 6 bases; unmatched junction nucleotides: 3. CDR3 sequence reads: CASSDRGRNGYTF. DNA for the CDR3: TGTGCCAGCAGTGACAGGGGGCGTAATGGCTACACCTTC.

CDR3 nucleotide sequence: TGTGCCAGCAGTACAGTCGCGTCCGGAAACACCATATATTTT. Translating gives CASSTVASGNTIYF. The chain links TRBV7-8 to TRBJ1-3, with D unclear. Germline V gene data show CDR1 as SGHVS and CDR2 as FQNEAQ. V shed 6 bases and J shed 4 bases, with 13 bases lying between them. This CDR3 region has 14 residues.

The chain uses TRBV27 and TRBJ1-6; the match to TRBD1 covers 8 bases. V shed 4 bases, J shed 10 bases, and the junction held 6 bases outside the gene matches. CDR1 and CDR2 from the germline V gene are MNHEY and SMNVEV (reference sequence). There are 14 residues in the CDR3. CDR3 region: CASSSPRGRSPLHF. CDR3 nucleotides: TGTGCCAGCAGTTCTCCCAGGGGGCGATCACCCCTCCACTTT.